Given below is one TCR beta chain in context. Its specificity is unknown. Treatment given: approximately nine-day PBMC culture with coronavirus spike peptide pools or control peptides (ViraFEST assay). Negative selection was the method that isolated CD4+ T cells after ten to eleven days of culture. The data stem from a study of vaccination and CD4 T cells after COVID-19. General observations from the study: Rising from around 20 to 38, the median of SARS-CoV-2-reactive clonotypes did not change significantly.

The germline V gene encodes CDR1 SGHVS and CDR2 FQNEAQ. Trimming took 3 bases from V and 3 from J, leaving 9 bases between them. There are 14 residues in the CDR3. Sequenced with the Oncomine TCR Beta short-read assay was DNA taken from cultured CD4+ T cells. From the PCR reads, TCRdb called clonotypes with MiXCR, one entry per CDR3 protein. The table has about 10,000 distinct CDR3 sequences, around 55% seen once. The gene calls are TRBV7-8 and TRBJ1-5; D call uncertain. The clonotype was recovered from a human donor who had recovered from COVID-19. Specimen: CD4+ T cells from blood, cultured in vitro. CDR3 protein: CASSLTQTNQPQHF. CDR3 nucleotide sequence: TGTGCCAGCAGCTTGACTCAGACCAATCAGCCCCAGCATTTT.